Listed below are T cell receptor beta chains from one sample, sequenced in a study of control samples from healthy donors and cancer patients. TCRdb keeps only in-frame clones here, not all; method: immunoSEQ multiplex PCR. The table shows 150,000 to 200,000 clones, with nearly 90% occurring only once. What was sequenced was blood. The receptor set was obtained from a woman aged 45-65 years in good health. Each CDR3 is given with its conserved first and last residue. A D gene is named only where the DNA matches it firmly. Clone size is given for some rows only: seen once, a few or many times, or a class if the clone is expanded.

V	D	size	J	DNA	CDR3
TRBV3-1/TRBV3-2	NA	NA	TRBJ2-1	TGTGCCAGCAGCTACGCATCAAGCTACAATGAGCAGTTCTTC	CASSYASSYNEQFF
TRBV9	TRBD1	NA	TRBJ1-5	TGTGCCAGCAGCGTAGACCTGGGACAGAATCAGCCCCAGCATTTT	CASSVDLGQNQPQHF
TRBV6-5	TRBD1	NA	TRBJ1-4	TGTGCCAGCAGTTACGACCTAGCCAGGGGGAATGAAAAACTGTTTTTT	CASSYDLARGNEKLFF
TRBV3-1/TRBV3-2	NA	once	TRBJ1-2	TGTGCCAGCAGCCAGACTACAGGGATTGCTGGCTACACCTTC	CASSQTTGIAGYTF
TRBV3-1/TRBV3-2	NA	NA	TRBJ1-5	TGTGCCAGCAGCCAAGCAGGGTACCATCAGCCCCAGCATTTT	CASSQAGYHQPQHF
TRBV4-3	NA	NA	TRBJ2-5	TGCGCCAGCAGCCAAACCGAGGGCTGGGAGACCCAGTACTTC	CASSQTEGWETQYF
TRBV28	NA	NA	TRBJ1-1	TGTGCCAGCAGTTTATTAGTTGGTCTGCTGGGGGGGGCTTTCTTT	CASSLLVGLLGGAFF
TRBV6-2/TRBV6-3	TRBD2	NA	TRBJ2-7	TGTGCCAGCAGTCATGGGGGGGTCTACGAGCAGTACTTC	CASSHGGVYEQYF
TRBV5-4	NA	NA	TRBJ1-2	TGTGCCAGCAGCTTGTTAGCCGGCGTTGACTATGGCTACACCTTC	CASSLLAGVDYGYTF
TRBV27	TRBD2	NA	TRBJ2-7	TGTGCCAGCAGTTGGCGGGGGGGTGCATACGAGCAGTACTTC	CASSWRGGAYEQYF
TRBV7-9	TRBD1	few	TRBJ1-5	TGTGCCAGCAGTTTACAGGGGGATTTTGGCAATCAGCCCCAGCATTTT	CASSLQGDFGNQPQHF
TRBV7-2	TRBD1	NA	TRBJ1-5	TGTGCCAGCAAGTTGACAGGGAGCAATCAGCCCCAGCATTTT	CASKLTGSNQPQHF
TRBV5-6	TRBD1	NA	TRBJ2-7	TGTGCCAGCAGCCCCCTAGGGACAGGGGCCCACGAGCAGTACTTC	CASSPLGTGAHEQYF
TRBV7-2	NA	few	TRBJ2-2	TGTGCCAGCAACGGCCCAGGGGAGTTCACCGGGGAGCTGTTTTTT	CASNGPGEFTGELFF
TRBV7-9	TRBD1	once	TRBJ2-3	TGTGCCAGCAGCTTAAAGGGACAGGGGGCTAGCACAGATACGCAGTATTTT	CASSLKGQGASTDTQYF
TRBV4-1	TRBD2	NA	TRBJ2-3	TGCGCCAGCAGCCAAGCCCCCGGACTAGCGGGGGCGACTAGAGATACGCAGTATTTT	CASSQAPGLAGATRDTQYF
TRBV11-3	NA	NA	TRBJ2-3	TGTGCCAGCAGCCCACAGGGTTCGGTTGTGGATACGCAGTATTTT	CASSPQGSVVDTQYF
TRBV18	TRBD1	NA	TRBJ2-3	TGTGCCAGCTCACCACGGGACAGAACAGATACGCAGTATTTT	CASSPRDRTDTQYF
TRBV29-1	TRBD1	NA	TRBJ1-4	TGCAGCGCCCGTCGGGACAGTACTGAAAAACTGTTTTTT	CSARRDSTEKLFF
TRBV6-2/TRBV6-3	NA	NA	TRBJ2-7	TGTGCCAGCAGTTACCAGGGCGAGCAGTACTTC	CASSYQGEQYF
TRBV3-1/TRBV3-2	TRBD2	NA	TRBJ2-2	TGTGCCAGCAGCCCCGGGACTAGCGGGGGGCCCGGGGAGCTGTTTTTT	CASSPGTSGGPGELFF
TRBV7-2	TRBD2	once	TRBJ2-3	TGTGCCGGCAGCTTAGCTATGGACGGGAGGGGCACAGATACGCAGTATTTT	CAGSLAMDGRGTDTQYF
TRBV11-2	TRBD2	NA	TRBJ2-3	TGTGCCAGCAGCCGGCTAGCGGGAGTAGCAGATACGCAGTATTTT	CASSRLAGVADTQYF
TRBV21-1	NA	NA	TRBJ2-1	TGTGCCAGCAGCAAAAGACCAGCGGATAGCGGGGGGTCCTCGGGGAACAATGAGCAGTTCTTC	CASSKRPADSGGSSGNNEQFF
TRBV9	TRBD1	NA	TRBJ1-5	TGTGCCAGCAGCGTAGGAGGACAGGGGGCTCAGCCCCAGCATTTT	CASSVGGQGAQPQHF
TRBV5-1	NA	NA	TRBJ2-2	TGCGCCAGCGGTCAAGGGTCGACTTTGAACACCGGGGAGCTGTTTTTT	CASGQGSTLNTGELFF
TRBV28	NA	NA	TRBJ1-3	TGTGCCAGCAGCCGCGGGGCCCAGCGACCTGGAAACACCATATATTTT	CASSRGAQRPGNTIYF
TRBV6-5	TRBD2	once	TRBJ2-7	TGTGCCAGCACTTCCGGGACTACATCCTACGAGCAGTACTTC	CASTSGTTSYEQYF
TRBV24-1	TRBD1	NA	TRBJ2-3	TGTGCCACCGGGACGGGATGGGGCAGGGGGACAGATACGCAGTATTTT	CATGTGWGRGTDTQYF
TRBV5-1	TRBD2	NA	TRBJ2-3	TGCGCCAGCAGCCTGGCGGGGGGAAGTAACACAGATACGCAGTATTTT	CASSLAGGSNTDTQYF
TRBV5-1	NA	NA	TRBJ1-2	TGCGCCAGCATGCCCGGGGGGACACCTTATGGCTACACCTTC	CASMPGGTPYGYTF
TRBV2	NA	few	TRBJ1-6	TGTGCCAGCAGTGAAGTAGAGTATTCACCCCTCCACTTT	CASSEVEYSPLHF
TRBV12-3/TRBV12-4	NA	NA	TRBJ1-2	TGTGCCAGCAGCCTCTTGGGCGGCTACACCTTC	CASSLLGGYTF
TRBV7-3	TRBD1	NA	TRBJ1-5	TGTGCCAGCAGCCCCACAGGGGGCCTCAATCAGCCCCAGCATTTT	CASSPTGGLNQPQHF
TRBV25-1	NA	NA	TRBJ1-3	TGTGCCAGCAGTGACAGTAGGATCTCTGGAAACACCATATATTTT	CASSDSRISGNTIYF
TRBV30	NA	once	TRBJ1-1	TGTGCCTGCCTACCCCAGGGCCCGGGAGCTTTCTTT	CACLPQGPGAFF